This TCR beta chain is drawn from a study of T-cell memory formation after mild COVID-19. Regarding the study as a whole: A subset of responding clones appeared in pre-infection memory, suggesting cross-reactive memory joined. Chiefly within CM and EM were the contracting CD4+ clones; CD8+ ones were within EMRA. Day 15 to 85 contracting clones showed balanced CD4/CD8; later expanders leaned CD4+. Whether second-wave clones peaking at day 37 were SARS-CoV-2 specific went unconfirmed.

This clonotype was seen a few times. Its antigen is unknown. TCRdb fed the 5' RACE reads into MiXCR, producing one record per CDR3 protein. Of 100,000 to 150,000 distinct CDR3 sequences in the sample, approximately 15% are singletons; the top ten hold 5% to 5.5%. Sequenced input: PBMCs or a T cell subset sorted from them (not recorded which). This clonotype was obtained from a man between 18 and 29 years old who had mild COVID-19 (a few samples of this study predate the infection). Cell type and time point are not known.

This CDR3 is CASSQDRGRRLEPQHF. The DNA for the CDR3 is TGCGCCAGCAGCCAAGATAGGGGACGGCGGTTGGAGCCCCAGCATTTT. The chain joins TRBV4-1 to TRBJ1-5, with D possibly TRBD1 on 5 matching bases. Germline CDR1 MGHRA, CDR2 YSYEKL. The V end was cut by 0 bases, the J end by 8 bases, with 17 bases between. This CDR3 spans 16 amino acids.